This TCR beta chain comes out of a study of CXCR3-negative and CXCR3-positive naive CD8 T cells. Overall study results and limits: Naive cells with CXCR3 showed TRB CDR3s that were more hydrophobic than those in CXCR3-negative naive cells. TRBV-TRBJ usage was similar across naive CXCR3 subsets but distinct in memory cells. Diversity in memory CD8+ cells fell much lower than the comparably high levels seen in both naive subsets.

Concerning this clonotype: Its target is not known.

The libraries of TRB cDNA were prepared using 5' RACE with UMI labels. TCRdb reanalyzed the 5' RACE reads, giving one entry per CDR3 protein sequence and no DNA. Found here are under 7,500 distinct CDR3 sequences; the top ten clones hold about 1.4%. The TCR was taken from a human donor in good health. Some clones in this sample may be carry-over from other donors' samples. Sequenced sample: naive CXCR3+ CD8+ T cells from blood. Subset reported: CD45RO-CCR7+CD27+CD95- naive CD8+ T cells expressing CXCR3 (TNR3+).

CDR3 amino acids: CASSWTGTRGEDEQYF. This chain joins TRBV7-6 and TRBJ2-7; the TRBD2 assignment by TCRdb is unverifiable without DNA. Germline V gene sequence: CDR1 SGHVS, CDR2 FNYEAQ. This CDR3 contains 16 residues.